The 22 T cell receptor beta chains in this list originate from one sample, sequenced in a study of response to subunit inactivated influenza vaccine. TCRdb itself ran the RT-PCR reads through MiXCR, one entry per CDR3 protein. The table shows about 480,000 distinct CDR3 sequences, with about 10% occurring only once. The sample consisted of PBMCs from blood, taken 35 to 45 days after vaccination. The receptors originated from a man aged 45 to 65 who received an inactivated influenza vaccine.

This clonotype was observed many times. The chain carries TRBV29-1 and TRBJ1-2; tentative D call: TRBD1 (5 bases). V was trimmed by 3 bases and J by 8 bases, leaving 13 bases between them. Germline V gives CDR1 SQVTM, CDR2 ANQGSEA. This CDR3 contains 12 residues. The CDR3 sequence: CSVDDGASGYTF. CDR3 in DNA: TGCAGCGTTGATGATGGGGCAAGCGGCTACACCTTC.

The chain joins TRBV6-2 or TRBV6-3 to TRBJ2-7, with TRBD2 matching 9 bases. This CDR3 spans 17 amino acids. V was pared by 0 bases and J by 1 base, with 7 bases of the junction left unmatched. Germline lookup yields CDR1 MNHEY and CDR2 SVGEGT. The CDR3 is CASSYSAGTSHSYEQYF. In DNA form, the CDR3 reads TGTGCCAGCAGTTACTCCGCAGGGACTAGCCATTCCTACGAGCAGTACTTC.

This clonotype was found many times. The chain combines TRBV14 with TRBJ2-2, with D perhaps matching TRBD1 or TRBD2 (5 bases each). This CDR3 is built from 17 residues. Trimming took off 3 bases at V and 4 bases at J, with 18 bases between the two ends. CDR1 is SGHDN and CDR2 is FVKESK in the germline V gene. CDR3 region: CASSHRGTALRTGELFF. In nucleotides, the CDR3 is TGTGCCAGCAGCCATAGAGGGACGGCCCTTCGCACCGGGGAGCTGTTTTTT.

The chain carries TRBV7-6 and TRBJ2-1; 13 bases fit TRBD2. This CDR3 contains 16 residues. J lost 7 bases, V lost 5 bases, and 8 bases had no gene match. Germline assignment: CDR1 SGHVS and CDR2 FNYEAQ. CDR3 region: CASSNLLAGGLNEQFF. DNA for the CDR3: TGTGCCAGCAGCAACCTACTAGCGGGGGGGCTGAATGAGCAGTTCTTC.

There are many counts of this clonotype. The chain combines TRBV5-5 with TRBJ2-3, with D possibly called TRBD1 or TRBD2 (5 bases each). V was pared by 1 base and J by 0 bases, with 12 bases between. In germline, CDR1 is SGHKS, CDR2 YYEKEE (reference sequence). The CDR3 contains 16 residues. The CDR3 sequence: CASSLLPGPSTDTQYF. CDR3 DNA: TGTGCCAGCAGCTTGTTGCCGGGGCCTAGCACAGATACGCAGTATTTT.

This clonotype has more than one count but fewer than ten. The chain joins TRBV2 to TRBJ2-7; no definite D call. Per germline, CDR1 SNHLY and CDR2 FYNNEI. The ends were cut back, 5 bases at V and 0 bases at J, with 11 bases in the middle. This CDR3 comprises 14 residues. The CDR3 coding sequence is TGTGCCAGCAGTTGGGCCACGGACTCCTACGAGCAGTACTTC. Translation: CASSWATDSYEQYF.

This clonotype was recorded many times. The V and J genes are TRBV12-3 or TRBV12-4 and TRBJ2-6; 8 bases match TRBD1. The V gene end was trimmed by 5 bases and the J gene end by 1 base; junction bases not matched to a gene: 7. The CDR3 is made up of 17 amino acids. CDR3 sequence (DNA): TGTGCCAGCAGTGGAGGACAGGGCCTTTCTGGGGCCAACGTCCTGACTTTC. Protein product: CASSGGQGLSGANVLTF.

This clonotype was seen ten or more times. The CDR3 sequence is CSASSPKREGRDEQFF. The CDR3 bases are TGCAGTGCTAGTAGCCCAAAGCGGGAGGGCAGGGATGAGCAGTTCTTC. The chain is built from TRBV20-1 and TRBJ2-1; the match to TRBD2 covers 10 bases. From germline, CDR1 is DFQATT and CDR2 SNEGSKA (reference sequence). Trimming cost V 3 bases and J 8 bases; bases outside gene matches: 13. The CDR3 is 16 amino acids.

This clonotype was recorded a few times. J is TRBJ2-2 and V is TRBV11-2; TRBD2 might be the D (6 bases). This CDR3 has 17 residues. V lost 1 base and J lost 0, with 12 bases in between. Germline-derived CDR1 and CDR2 are SGHAT and FQNNGV. CDR3 DNA sequence: TGTGCCAGCAGCTTAGCATTGGGACTCCCGAACACCGGGGAGCTGTTTTTT. Translation: CASSLALGLPNTGELFF.

This clonotype showed up just a few times. This chain uses TRBV11-2 with TRBJ1-6; 8 bases match TRBD1. The CDR3 extends over 14 amino acids. Germline V gives CDR1 SGHAT, CDR2 FQNNGV. Trimming removed 3 bases from V and 9 bases from J; junction bases left unmatched: 4. CDR3 sequence reads: CASSFRQGSSPLHF. The CDR3 nucleotides are TGTGCCAGCAGCTTTCGACAGGGGAGTTCACCCCTCCACTTT.

This clonotype was counted between two and nine times. The rearrangement joins TRBV20-1 to TRBJ1-1; TRBD1 might be the D (5 bases). Germline values: CDR1 DFQATT, CDR2 SNEGSKA (reference sequence). Trimming took 0 bases from V and 0 from J, leaving 8 bases between them. The CDR3 is 14 residues long. The CDR3 region is CSARERQMNTEAFF. Written as DNA, the CDR3 is TGCAGTGCTAGAGAACGACAGATGAACACTGAAGCTTTCTTT.

This clonotype was counted a few times. The chain recombines TRBV6-5 with TRBJ2-7; tentative D call: TRBD1 (5 bases). Trimming shortened V by 4 bases and J by 0 bases, and 13 bases separated the two germline ends. The CDR3 consists of 15 residues. Germline CDR1 and CDR2: MNHEY and SVGAGI. The CDR3 nucleotides read TGTGCCAGCAGTTCCAGCGCAGGGAACTCCTACGAGCAGTACTTC. Translated, it gives CASSSSAGNSYEQYF.

This clonotype has a handful of counts. This chain uses TRBV4-3 with TRBJ1-2, with D possibly TRBD1 on 5 matching bases. There are 14 residues in the CDR3. CDR1 is LGHNA and CDR2 is YSLEER in the germline V gene. Trimming removed 2 bases from V and 4 bases from J, with 11 bases in between. The CDR3 DNA follows: TGCGCCAGCAGCCAATTCAGGGCGGGCTATGGCTACACCTTC. The encoded protein is CASSQFRAGYGYTF.

This clonotype was seen only a few times. The V call is TRBV21-1, the J call TRBJ1-5. TRBV21-1 is annotated as a pseudogene. The CDR3 covers 19 residues. CDR3 residues: CASSNITVEVPYSNQPQHF. CDR3 nucleotide sequence: TGTGCCAGCAGCAATATAACTGTCGAAGTCCCCTATAGCAATCAGCCCCAGCATTTT.

This clonotype has at least ten counts. The rearrangement links TRBV6-5 to TRBJ2-3; 8 bases fit TRBD2. This CDR3 region has 16 residues. The V and J ends lost 0 bases and 0 bases, in that order; junction bases with no gene match: 2. Per the germline V gene, CDR1 is MNHEY and CDR2 is SVGAGI. The CDR3 protein is CASSYSSGGSTDTQYF. DNA of the CDR3: TGTGCCAGCAGTTACTCAAGCGGGGGAAGCACAGATACGCAGTATTTT.

The chain uses TRBV7-9 and TRBJ2-3; no clear D. Trimming took 0 bases from V and 4 from J, leaving 5 bases between them. Germline V CDR1 and CDR2: SEHNR, FQNEAQ (reference sequence). The CDR3 extends over 13 amino acids. This CDR3 reads CASSLAVADTQYF. The DNA of the CDR3 is TGTGCCAGCAGCTTAGCGGTAGCAGATACGCAGTATTTT. Supplemented by reference TRBV7-9 and TRBJ2-3, the full variable domain reads DTGVSQNPRHKITKRGQNVTFRCDPISEHNRLYWYRQTLGQGPEFLTYFQNEAQLEKSRLLSDRFSAERPKGSFSTLEIQRTEQGDSAMYLCASSLAVADTQYFGPGTRLTVL.

This clonotype has just a few counts. The J gene is TRBJ2-5, the V gene TRBV6-6, with D uncertain. The CDR3 contains 12 residues. The germline CDR1 and CDR2 sequences are MNHNY and SVGAGI (reference sequence). Trimming removed 0 bases from V and 5 bases from J, with 4 bases in between. The chain's CDR3 is CASSYSSETQYF. The CDR3 DNA sequence: TGTGCCAGCAGTTACTCGAGTGAGACCCAGTACTTC.

This clonotype occurred many times. The CDR3 reads CASSLTSGGIYEQYF. In DNA form, the CDR3 reads TGTGCCAGCAGCCTAACTAGCGGGGGCATCTACGAGCAGTACTTC. The V call is TRBV6-2 or TRBV6-3, the J call TRBJ2-7; 11 bases align to TRBD2. The germline CDR1 and CDR2 sequences are MNHEY and SVGEGT. V was pared by 6 bases and J by 3 bases, with 7 bases of the junction left unmatched. This CDR3 is 15 amino acids long.

There are many counts of this clonotype. V is TRBV10-3 and J is TRBJ1-1; D not certain. Per germline, CDR1 ENHRY and CDR2 SYGVKD. The CDR3 sequence is 13 residues long. The V and J ends lost 7 bases and 0 bases respectively, with 9 bases between them. CDR3 residues: CAIKGNLNTEAFF. In nucleotides, the CDR3 is TGTGCCATCAAGGGCAATTTGAACACTGAAGCTTTCTTT.

The chain couples TRBV5-1 to TRBJ2-5; D may be TRBD2 (5 bases). Looked up from germline, CDR1 is SGHRS and CDR2 is YFSETQ. V lost 0 bases and J lost 0, with 9 bases in between. The CDR3 runs to 15 residues. CDR3 bases: TGCGCCAGCAGCTTGGTAGCAGCGGACCAAGAGACCCAGTACTTC. Its translation is CASSLVAADQETQYF.

This clonotype was recorded many times. V is TRBV27 and J is TRBJ2-1, with 13 bases lining up with TRBD2. CDR3 length equals 15 residues. CDR1 MNHEY and CDR2 SMNVEV come from the germline V gene (reference sequence). With 6 bases clipped from V and 8 bases from J, the junction kept 7 bases outside the gene matches. CDR3 in amino acids: CASSLTSGGAYEQFF. As DNA, the CDR3 is TGTGCCAGCAGCCTTACTAGCGGGGGGGCCTATGAGCAGTTCTTC.

The CDR3 region has the DNA TGTGCCAGCAGCGCAGGACATTTCTATAATTCACCCCTCCACTTT. Its translation: CASSAGHFYNSPLHF. The J gene is TRBJ1-6, the V gene TRBV7-8, with a possible D match to TRBD1 (5 bases). V was clipped by 5 bases and J by 3 bases, with 11 bases between them. CDR3 size: 15 residues. The germline gives CDR1 SGHVS, CDR2 FQNEAQ.